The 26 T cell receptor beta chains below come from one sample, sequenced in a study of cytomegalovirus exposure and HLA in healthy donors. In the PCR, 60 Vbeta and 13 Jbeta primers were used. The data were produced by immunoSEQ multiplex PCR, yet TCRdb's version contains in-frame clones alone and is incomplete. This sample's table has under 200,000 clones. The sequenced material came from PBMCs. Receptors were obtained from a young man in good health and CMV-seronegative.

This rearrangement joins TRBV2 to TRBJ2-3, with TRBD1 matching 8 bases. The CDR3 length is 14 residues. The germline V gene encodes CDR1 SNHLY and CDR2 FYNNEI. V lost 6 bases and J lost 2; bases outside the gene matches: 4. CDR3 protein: CASSGQGNTDTQYF. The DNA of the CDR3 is TGTGCCAGCAGCGGACAGGGAAACACAGATACGCAGTATTTT.

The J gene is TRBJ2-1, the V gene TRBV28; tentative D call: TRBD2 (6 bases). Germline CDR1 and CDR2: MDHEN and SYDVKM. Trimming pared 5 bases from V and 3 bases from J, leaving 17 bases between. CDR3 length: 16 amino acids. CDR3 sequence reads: CASSPERVPLYNEQFF. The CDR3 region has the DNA TGTGCCAGCAGTCCGGAGCGGGTCCCTCTCTACAATGAGCAGTTCTTC.

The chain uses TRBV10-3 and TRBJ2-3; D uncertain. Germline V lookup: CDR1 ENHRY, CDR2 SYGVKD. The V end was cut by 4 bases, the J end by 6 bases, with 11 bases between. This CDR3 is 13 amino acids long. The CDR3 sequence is CAISAPRWDTQYF. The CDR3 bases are TGTGCCATCAGTGCCCCCAGATGGGATACGCAGTATTTT.

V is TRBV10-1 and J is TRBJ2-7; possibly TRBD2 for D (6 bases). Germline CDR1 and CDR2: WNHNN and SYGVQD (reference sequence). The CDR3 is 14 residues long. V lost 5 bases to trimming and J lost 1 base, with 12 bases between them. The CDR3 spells CASSSSVGSYEQYF. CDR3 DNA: TGCGCCAGCAGTTCTAGCGTGGGATCCTACGAGCAGTACTTC.

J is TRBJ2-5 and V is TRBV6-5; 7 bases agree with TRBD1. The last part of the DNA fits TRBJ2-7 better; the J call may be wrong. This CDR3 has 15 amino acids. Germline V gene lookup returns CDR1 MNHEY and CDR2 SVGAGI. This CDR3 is CASSYSMGQTYEQYF. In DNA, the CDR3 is TGTGCCAGCAGTTACTCGATGGGACAGACCTACGAGCAGTACTTC.

The CDR3 region has the DNA TGTGCCAGCAGTTACACTGGGGGCGTAACCGGGGAGCTGTTTTTT. Translated, it gives CASSYTGGVTGELFF. The V and J genes are TRBV6-5 and TRBJ2-2; D perhaps matches TRBD1 (6 bases). V was trimmed by 2 bases and J by 5 bases, leaving 12 bases between them. The CDR3 runs to 15 residues. The V gene's germline CDR1 is MNHEY and CDR2 SVGAGI.

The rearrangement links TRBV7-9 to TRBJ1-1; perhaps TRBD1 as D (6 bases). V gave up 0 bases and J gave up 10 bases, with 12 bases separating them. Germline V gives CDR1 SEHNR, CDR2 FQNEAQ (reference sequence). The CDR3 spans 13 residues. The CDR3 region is CASSLAGDTGAFF. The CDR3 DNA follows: TGTGCCAGCAGCTTAGCTGGGGACACGGGAGCTTTCTTT.

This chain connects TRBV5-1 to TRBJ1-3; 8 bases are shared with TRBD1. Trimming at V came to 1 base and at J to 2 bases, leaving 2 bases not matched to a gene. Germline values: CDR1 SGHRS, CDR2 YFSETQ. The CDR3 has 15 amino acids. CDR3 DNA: TGCGCCAGCAGCTTGTCAGGGGGCCCTGGAAACACCATATATTTT. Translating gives CASSLSGGPGNTIYF.

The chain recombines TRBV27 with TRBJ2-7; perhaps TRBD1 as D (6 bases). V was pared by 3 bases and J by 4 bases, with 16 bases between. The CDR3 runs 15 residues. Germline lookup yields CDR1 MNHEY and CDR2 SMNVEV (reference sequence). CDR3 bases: TGTGCCAGCAGTTTTGACAGGACGACTATTTACGAGCAGTACTTC. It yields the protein CASSFDRTTIYEQYF.

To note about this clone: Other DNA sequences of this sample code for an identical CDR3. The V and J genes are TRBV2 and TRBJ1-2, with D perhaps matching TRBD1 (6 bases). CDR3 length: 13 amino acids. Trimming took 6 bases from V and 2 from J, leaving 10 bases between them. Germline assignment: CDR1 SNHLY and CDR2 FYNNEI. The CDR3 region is CASSRDINYGYTF. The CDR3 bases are TGTGCCAGCAGCCGGGACATAAACTATGGCTACACCTTC. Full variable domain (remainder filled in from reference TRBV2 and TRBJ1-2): EPEVTQTPSHQVTQMGQEVILRCVPISNHLYFYWYRQILGQKVEFLVSFYNNEISEKSEIFDDQFSVERPDGSNFTLKIRSTKLEDSAMYFCASSRDINYGYTFGSGTRLTVV.

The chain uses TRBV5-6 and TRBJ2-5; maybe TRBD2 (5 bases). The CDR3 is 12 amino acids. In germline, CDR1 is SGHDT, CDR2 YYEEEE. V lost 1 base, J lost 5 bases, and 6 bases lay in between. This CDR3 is CASSLWEETQYF. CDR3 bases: TGTGCCAGCAGCTTGTGGGAGGAGACCCAGTACTTC.

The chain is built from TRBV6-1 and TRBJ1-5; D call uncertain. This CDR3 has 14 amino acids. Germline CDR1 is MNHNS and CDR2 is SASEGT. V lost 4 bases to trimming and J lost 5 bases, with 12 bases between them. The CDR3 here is CASSVSGRDQPQHF. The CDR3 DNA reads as TGTGCCAGCAGTGTCAGCGGAAGGGATCAGCCCCAGCATTTT.

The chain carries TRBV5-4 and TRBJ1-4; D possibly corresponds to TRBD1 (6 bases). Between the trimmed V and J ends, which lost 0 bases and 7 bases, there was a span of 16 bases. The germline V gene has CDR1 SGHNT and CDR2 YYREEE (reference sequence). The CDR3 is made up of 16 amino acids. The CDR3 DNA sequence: TGTGCCAGCAGCTTGGGCAGGGGTGCGACGGGTGAAAAACTGTTTTTT. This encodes CASSLGRGATGEKLFF.

CDR3 DNA: TGTGCCAGCAGCGCCACAGGGTTCGCGGACACTGAAGCTTTCTTT. It specifies CASSATGFADTEAFF. This sequence joins TRBV9 and TRBJ1-1; perhaps TRBD1 as D (6 bases). The CDR3 is 15 residues long. V was trimmed by 3 bases and J by 3 bases, leaving 15 bases between them. CDR1 and CDR2 (germline): SGDLS, YYNGEE.

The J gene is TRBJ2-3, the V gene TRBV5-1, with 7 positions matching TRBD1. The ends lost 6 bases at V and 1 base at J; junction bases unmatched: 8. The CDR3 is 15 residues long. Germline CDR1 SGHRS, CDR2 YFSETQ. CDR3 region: CASTLTGVGTDTQYF. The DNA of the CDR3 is TGCGCCAGCACCCTAACAGGGGTGGGCACAGATACGCAGTATTTT.

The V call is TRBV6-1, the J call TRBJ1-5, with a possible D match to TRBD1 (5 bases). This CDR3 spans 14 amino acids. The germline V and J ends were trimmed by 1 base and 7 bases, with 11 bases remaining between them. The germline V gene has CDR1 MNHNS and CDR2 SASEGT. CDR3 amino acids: CASSEVSGFQPQHF. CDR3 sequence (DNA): TGTGCCAGCAGTGAAGTTTCAGGGTTCCAGCCCCAGCATTTT.

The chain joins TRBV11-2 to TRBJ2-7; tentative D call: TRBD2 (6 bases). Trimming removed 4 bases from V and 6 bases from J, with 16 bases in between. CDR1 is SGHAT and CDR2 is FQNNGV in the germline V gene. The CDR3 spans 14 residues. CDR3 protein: CASSSLTSSGEQYF. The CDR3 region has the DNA TGTGCCAGCAGCTCCCTGACTAGTTCGGGCGAGCAGTACTTC.

CDR3 sequence (DNA): TGTGCCAGCACCCAAGGGACAGGACATTTTAACTATGGCTACACCTTC. As protein: CASTQGTGHFNYGYTF. The chain combines TRBV28 with TRBJ1-2; 8 bases line up with TRBD1. V lost 7 bases, J lost 1 base, and 11 bases stayed unmatched. This CDR3 region has 16 residues. Germline CDR1 is MDHEN and CDR2 is SYDVKM.

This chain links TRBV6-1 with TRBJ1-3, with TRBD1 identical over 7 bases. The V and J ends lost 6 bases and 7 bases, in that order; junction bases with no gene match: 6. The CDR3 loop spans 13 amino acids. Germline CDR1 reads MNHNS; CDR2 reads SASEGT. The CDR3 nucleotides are TGTGCCAGCAGGCCAGGGGGTAGGAACACCATATATTTT. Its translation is CASRPGGRNTIYF.

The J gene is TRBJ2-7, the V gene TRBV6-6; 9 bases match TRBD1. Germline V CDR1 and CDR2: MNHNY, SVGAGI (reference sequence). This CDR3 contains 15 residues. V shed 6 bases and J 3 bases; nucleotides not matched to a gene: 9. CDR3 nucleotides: TGTGCCAGCAGGATATACGGGACAGGGAACTACGAGCAGTACTTC. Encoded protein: CASRIYGTGNYEQYF.

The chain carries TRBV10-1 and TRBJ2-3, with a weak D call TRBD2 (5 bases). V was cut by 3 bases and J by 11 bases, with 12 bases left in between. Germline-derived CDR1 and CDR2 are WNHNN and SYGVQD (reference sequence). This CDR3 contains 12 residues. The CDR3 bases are TGCGCCAGCAGTGATCGGGTCGGGGAGCAGTATTTT. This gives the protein CASSDRVGEQYF.

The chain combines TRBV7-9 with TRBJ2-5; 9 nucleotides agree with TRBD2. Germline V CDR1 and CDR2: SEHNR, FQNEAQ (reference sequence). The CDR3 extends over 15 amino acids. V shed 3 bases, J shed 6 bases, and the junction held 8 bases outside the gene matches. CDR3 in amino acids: CASSLTAGGTKTQYF. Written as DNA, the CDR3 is TGTGCCAGCAGCTTGACAGCGGGAGGAACAAAGACCCAGTACTTC.

The CDR3 loop reads CASSPRRQREGLGNEQFF. The DNA of the CDR3 is TGTGCCAGCTCACCCAGGCGGCAGCGGGAGGGCTTAGGGAATGAGCAGTTCTTC. The chain links TRBV18 to TRBJ2-1; 10 bases are a match to TRBD2. Germline values: CDR1 KGHSH, CDR2 LQKENI. With 3 bases clipped from V and 7 bases from J, the junction kept 15 bases outside the gene matches. CDR3 length equals 18 residues.

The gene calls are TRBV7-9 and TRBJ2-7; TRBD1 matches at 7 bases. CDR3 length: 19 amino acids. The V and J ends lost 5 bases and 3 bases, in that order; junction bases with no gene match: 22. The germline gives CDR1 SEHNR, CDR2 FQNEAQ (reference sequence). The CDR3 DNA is TGTGCCAGCAGCACAGCTACCCCTCAGGGGGAGTTCAGGAACTACGAGCAGTACTTC. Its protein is CASSTATPQGEFRNYEQYF.

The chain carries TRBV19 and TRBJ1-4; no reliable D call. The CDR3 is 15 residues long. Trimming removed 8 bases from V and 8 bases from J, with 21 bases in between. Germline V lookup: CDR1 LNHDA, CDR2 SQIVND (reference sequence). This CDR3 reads CASSPPGDLREKLFF. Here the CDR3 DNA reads TGTGCCAGTTCCCCCCCGGGAGACCTAAGGGAAAAACTGTTTTTT. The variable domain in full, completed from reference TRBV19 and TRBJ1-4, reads DGGITQSPKYLFRKEGQNVTLSCEQNLNHDAMYWYRQDPGQGLRLIYYSQIVNDFQKGDIAEGYSVSREKKESFPLTVTSAQKNPTAFYLCASSPPGDLREKLFFGSGTQLSVL.

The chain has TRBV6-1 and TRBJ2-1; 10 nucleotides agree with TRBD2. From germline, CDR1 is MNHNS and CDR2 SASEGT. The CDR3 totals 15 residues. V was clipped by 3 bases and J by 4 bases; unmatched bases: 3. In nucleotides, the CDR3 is TGTGCCAGCAGTGATCAGCGGGGGGGATACAATGAGCAGTTCTTC. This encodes CASSDQRGGYNEQFF.